This entry is about one T cell receptor beta chain. The data were obtained in a study of blood T cell repertoires in COVID-19. Study overall: The origin of the acute and convalescent COVID-19 samples was the United States, Italy and Spain.

There are 15 residues in the CDR3. Germline V CDR1 and CDR2: SGHAT, FQDESV (reference sequence). V lost 5 bases and J lost 7; bases outside the gene matches: 7. Methods used by the authors: Estimates of nucleated cell counts were drawn from the amplification of reference gene primers. The table came from immunoSEQ multiplex PCR; TCRdb's copy has only in-frame clones and leaves some out. From that table come the V and J calls and clone size; the DNA was used to work out D and trimming. This repertoire shows 390,000 or so clones, about 90% found once; its top ten account for about 10%. The V and J genes are TRBV11-1 and TRBJ2-4; the match to TRBD1 covers 11 bases. This TCR was recovered from a young woman with COVID-19, enrolled during active disease. What was sequenced was peripheral blood. The CDR3 DNA is TGTGCCAGCAGCCCTGGACAGGGGGCTAGGAACATTCAGTACTTC. This codes for CASSPGQGARNIQYF.